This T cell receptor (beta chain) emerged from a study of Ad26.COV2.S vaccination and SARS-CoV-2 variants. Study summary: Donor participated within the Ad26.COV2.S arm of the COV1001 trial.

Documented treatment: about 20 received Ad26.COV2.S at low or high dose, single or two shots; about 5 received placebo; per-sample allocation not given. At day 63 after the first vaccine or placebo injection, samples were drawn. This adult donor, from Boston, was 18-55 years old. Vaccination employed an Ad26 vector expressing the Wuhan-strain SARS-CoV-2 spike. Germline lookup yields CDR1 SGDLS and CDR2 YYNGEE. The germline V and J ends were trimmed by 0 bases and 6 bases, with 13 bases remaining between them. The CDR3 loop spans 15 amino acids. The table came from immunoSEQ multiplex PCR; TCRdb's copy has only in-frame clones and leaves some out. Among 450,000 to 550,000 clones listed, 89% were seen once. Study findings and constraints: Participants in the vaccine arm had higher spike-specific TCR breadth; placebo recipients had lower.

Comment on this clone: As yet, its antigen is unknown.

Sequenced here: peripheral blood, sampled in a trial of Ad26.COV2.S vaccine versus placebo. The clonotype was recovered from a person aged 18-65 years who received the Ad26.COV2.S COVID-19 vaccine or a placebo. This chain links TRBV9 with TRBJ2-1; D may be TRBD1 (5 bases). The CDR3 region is CASSVEQVLINEQFF. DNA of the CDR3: TGTGCCAGCAGCGTAGAACAGGTATTGATCAATGAGCAGTTCTTC.